This T cell receptor (beta chain) was profiled in a study of blood T cell repertoires in COVID-19. Study at large: T cells, B-cell-depleted T cells, or PBMCs provided the cDNA or gDNA that served as material.

Trimming took 6 bases from V and 5 from J; bases not matched to a gene: 6. The V gene's germline CDR1 is MNHEY and CDR2 SVGEGT. The CDR3 length is 13 residues. The cohort comprised adults aged roughly 18 to 100 years residing in approximately 22 US areas. In the authors' methods: By means of reference gene primer amplification, nucleated cell counts were estimated. TCRdb keeps only in-frame clones here, not all; method: immunoSEQ multiplex PCR. That table furnishes V, J and clone size, whereas the DNA furnished D and trimming. The table shows about 270,000 clones, with about 82% occurring only once. The chain carries TRBV6-2 or TRBV6-3 and TRBJ1-2, with 7 bases fitting TRBD1. The clonotype was recovered from a woman aged 50 to 60 with acute COVID-19. The sequencing input was PBMCs or T cells enriched from blood (not recorded which). CDR3 coding DNA: TGTGCCAGCAGCCAAGACAGGGTTTATGGCTACACCTTC. It yields the protein CASSQDRVYGYTF.